The 24 T cell receptor beta chains below come from one sample, sequenced in a study of response to subunit inactivated influenza vaccine. From the RT-PCR reads, TCRdb called clonotypes with MiXCR, one entry per CDR3 protein. The sample has fewer than 600,000 distinct CDR3 sequences; less than 7.5% are singletons. This specimen was PBMCs from blood, taken less than 25 months after vaccination. These receptors all stem from a man aged 50 to 69 who received an inactivated influenza vaccine.

The chain joins TRBV7-6 to TRBJ2-2; D gene unclear. This CDR3 contains 14 residues. Trimming left V 5 bases short and J 7 bases short, with 14 bases between. Germline V gives CDR1 SGHVS, CDR2 FNYEAQ. The CDR3 bases are TGTGCCAGCAGCGAGACGGGTATTGGCGGGGAGCTGTTTTTT. This codes for CASSETGIGGELFF.

The chain joins TRBV30 to TRBJ1-4, with unresolved D. Germline lookup yields CDR1 GTSNPN and CDR2 SVGIG (reference sequence). The CDR3 totals 14 residues. The V gene lost 0 bases and the J gene lost 7 bases, with 12 bases spanning the gap. The CDR3 spells CAWSVEGRGEKLFF. CDR3 DNA sequence: TGTGCCTGGAGTGTGGAAGGTCGCGGTGAAAAACTGTTTTTT.

This clonotype was detected a few times. CDR3 bases: TGTGCCAGCAGCTCAGAAGCACCTAGTAGAGAGCAGTTCTTC. Protein product: CASSSEAPSREQFF. This chain links TRBV7-9 with TRBJ2-1, with unresolved D. From germline, CDR1 is SEHNR and CDR2 FQNEAQ (reference sequence). The CDR3 loop spans 14 amino acids. Trimming removed 4 bases at V and 10 bases at J, with 17 bases between.

The chain is built from TRBV20-1 and TRBJ2-2; possible D gene TRBD2, 6 bases. V gave up 2 bases and J gave up 3 bases, with 7 bases separating them. CDR3 size: 13 residues. Germline V CDR1 and CDR2: DFQATT, SNEGSKA (reference sequence). CDR3 loop: CSARTGDTGELFF. The DNA of the CDR3 is TGCAGTGCTAGAACGGGGGACACCGGGGAGCTGTTTTTT.

V gene TRBV25-1 combines with J gene TRBJ1-1; D is uncertain. In germline, CDR1 is MGHDK, CDR2 SYGVNS. The CDR3 has 13 residues. Trimming removed 2 bases at V and 1 base at J, with 5 bases between. The CDR3 is CASSERKNTEAFF. The CDR3, as DNA: TGTGCCAGCAGTGAACGGAAGAACACTGAAGCTTTCTTT.

This CDR3 is CASSFRDRRTWGEAFF. The CDR3 DNA follows: TGTGCCAGCAGCTTCCGGGACAGGCGCACCTGGGGTGAAGCTTTCTTT. This chain uses TRBV11-2 with TRBJ1-1, with 8 bases fitting TRBD1. CDR1 and CDR2 from the germline V gene are SGHAT and FQNNGV. This CDR3 spans 16 amino acids. With V trimmed by 3 bases and J by 7 bases, 13 bases remained unmatched.

The V call is TRBV6-2 or TRBV6-3, the J call TRBJ2-7; 12 bases align to TRBD2. Germline V CDR1 and CDR2: MNHEY, SVGEGT. J lost 0 bases, V lost 3 bases, and 6 bases had no gene match. The CDR3 has 17 residues. The CDR3 nucleotides are TGTGCCAGCAGTTATTGGCTAGCGGGGGGGAGCTCCTACGAGCAGTACTTC. Translated: CASSYWLAGGSSYEQYF.

The chain carries TRBV12-3 or TRBV12-4 and TRBJ1-1, with D possibly TRBD1 on 5 matching bases. The CDR3 has 14 residues. The V end was cut by 3 bases, the J end by 11 bases, with 19 bases between. The CDR3 DNA follows: TGTGCCAGCAGTTTGGACATCGGACCGCGGACGGCTTTCTTT. Residues: CASSLDIGPRTAFF.

This rearrangement joins TRBV18 to TRBJ1-1, with 8 bases that match TRBD1. V lost 6 bases and J lost 0; bases outside the gene matches: 3. Germline lookup yields CDR1 KGHSH and CDR2 LQKENI. This CDR3 contains 14 residues. CDR3 nucleotide sequence: TGTGCCAGCTCCTGGGGACAGGTGAACACTGAAGCTTTCTTT. Translated, it gives CASSWGQVNTEAFF.

This clonotype was picked up a small number of times. The chain carries TRBV12-3 or TRBV12-4 and TRBJ1-5; 8 bases fit TRBD1. This CDR3 contains 15 residues. Losses at the gene ends were 5 bases for V and 2 bases for J; bases not matched to a gene: 5. The CDR3 region has the DNA TGTGCCAGCAGTGGACAGGGAGGCGGCAATCAGCCCCAGCATTTT. Translating it yields CASSGQGGGNQPQHF.

This clonotype was seen a few times. This sequence joins TRBV12-3 or TRBV12-4 and TRBJ1-3; perhaps TRBD1 as D (6 bases). Trimming removed 0 bases at V and 7 bases at J, with 13 bases between. This CDR3 is built from 15 residues. The CDR3 region is CASSLALSGANTIYF. The CDR3, as DNA: TGTGCCAGCAGTTTAGCGCTCTCGGGGGCCAACACCATATATTTT.

The rearrangement uses TRBV24-1 and TRBJ2-7; a possible D gene is TRBD1 (6 bases). V was clipped by 4 bases and J by 6 bases, with 12 bases between them. Looked up from germline, CDR1 is KGHDR and CDR2 is SFDVKD. This CDR3 has 13 residues. CDR3 in amino acids: CATSETQGFEQYF. CDR3 in DNA: TGTGCCACCAGTGAGACACAGGGCTTCGAGCAGTACTTC.

This clonotype has only a few counts. The genes are TRBV5-1 and TRBJ1-4; D gene ambiguous. The CDR3 extends over 14 amino acids. CDR1 and CDR2 (germline): SGHRS, YFSETQ. Trimming took 0 bases from V and 7 from J, leaving 10 bases between them. CDR3 bases: TGCGCCAGCAGCTTGGACAGCGGATTTGAAAAACTGTTTTTT. It translates to CASSLDSGFEKLFF.

The V call is TRBV13, the J call TRBJ1-4; TRBD1 is a possible D gene (6 bases). The CDR3 contains 14 residues. With 4 bases removed from V and 8 bases from J, the gap between germline ends came to 14 bases. The germline gives CDR1 PRHDT, CDR2 FYEKMQ (reference sequence). The CDR3 protein is CASSSRGIGEKLFF. DNA for the CDR3: TGTGCCAGCAGCTCCAGGGGAATAGGGGAAAAACTGTTTTTT.

The chain links TRBV5-6 to TRBJ2-7, with no clear D. Trimming shortened V by 4 bases and J by 4 bases, and 21 bases separated the two germline ends. The CDR3 totals 16 residues. Germline V lookup: CDR1 SGHDT, CDR2 YYEEEE. This CDR3 reads CASSPGPIQALYEQYF. CDR3 bases: TGTGCCAGCAGCCCGGGCCCGATTCAGGCCCTTTACGAGCAGTACTTC.

V and J are TRBV2 and TRBJ2-1; possible D gene TRBD1, 6 bases. This CDR3 region has 13 residues. The V end lost 6 bases, the J end lost 8 bases, and 14 bases lay between the germline ends. Per the germline V gene, CDR1 is SNHLY and CDR2 is FYNNEI. The CDR3 is CASREQGRDEQFF. The CDR3 nucleotides read TGTGCCAGCAGAGAGCAGGGGCGGGATGAGCAGTTCTTC.

This clonotype occurred a few times. CDR3 in DNA: TGTGCCAGCAGAGCGAGGACTAGCGGGGAATCAGATACGCAGTATTTT. It is translated as CASRARTSGESDTQYF. The V call is TRBV4-2, the J call TRBJ2-3; 12 nucleotides agree with TRBD2. The junction had 8 bases not matched to a gene; V was cut back by 6 bases and J by 4 bases. Germline V gene sequence: CDR1 LGHNA, CDR2 YNFKEQ. CDR3 length: 16 residues.

This clonotype was recorded many times. The chain joins TRBV7-2 to TRBJ2-2; 9 positions agree with TRBD1. The CDR3 length is 15 residues. V gave up 1 base and J gave up 4 bases; unmatched junction bases: 1. From germline, CDR1 is SGHTA and CDR2 FQGNSA. CDR3 sequence: CASSLGTGATGELFF. In nucleotides, the CDR3 is TGTGCCAGCAGCTTAGGGACAGGGGCCACCGGGGAGCTGTTTTTT. Based on the CDR3 plus reference TRBV7-2 and TRBJ2-2, the full variable domain is GAGVSQSPSNKVTEKGKDVELRCDPISGHTALYWYRQSLGQGLEFLIYFQGNSAPDKSGLPSDRFSAERTGGSVSTLTIQRTQQEDSAVYLCASSLGTGATGELFFGEGSRLTVL.

This clonotype was seen a handful of times. The V call is TRBV6-5, the J call TRBJ2-5; a weak D match, TRBD1 (7 bases). Trimming left V 0 bases short and J 4 bases short, with 12 bases between. The CDR3 is 15 residues long. Germline V gene sequence: CDR1 MNHEY, CDR2 SVGAGI. The CDR3 is CASSYSNQGGETQYF. The CDR3 coding sequence is TGTGCCAGCAGTTACTCGAACCAGGGGGGAGAGACCCAGTACTTC.

This clonotype turned up a few times. The rearrangement uses TRBV20-1 and TRBJ1-4, with TRBD1 matching over 7 bases. This CDR3 has 13 residues. The germline CDR1 and CDR2 sequences are DFQATT and SNEGSKA (reference sequence). V lost 5 bases, J lost 3 bases, and 3 bases stayed unmatched. The CDR3 spells CSAAGTANEKLFF. Written as DNA, the CDR3 is TGCAGTGCTGCCGGGACAGCTAATGAAAAACTGTTTTTT.

This clonotype was observed a handful of times. The chain has TRBV27 and TRBJ1-5, with D hard to call. Germline-derived CDR1 and CDR2 are MNHEY and SMNVEV (reference sequence). V was trimmed by 4 bases and J by 7 bases, leaving 11 bases between them. CDR3 length: 13 residues. The CDR3 DNA sequence: TGTGCCAGCAGTTCCCTGCCTGCACAGCCCCAGCATTTT. This codes for CASSSLPAQPQHF.

The V call is TRBV20-1, the J call TRBJ2-2, with a weak D call TRBD1 (6 bases). The CDR3 sequence is 13 residues long. The germline gives CDR1 DFQATT, CDR2 SNEGSKA (reference sequence). Trimming pared 6 bases from V and 4 bases from J, leaving 12 bases between. CDR3 in DNA: TGCAGTGCAACAGGGTTTTTCACCGGGGAGCTGTTTTTT. It specifies CSATGFFTGELFF.

The chain recombines TRBV12-3 or TRBV12-4 with TRBJ1-1; 9 nucleotides line up with TRBD1. The junction had 6 bases not matched to a gene; V was cut back by 3 bases and J by 4 bases. This CDR3 is 15 amino acids long. This CDR3 reads CASSFSQTGGTEAFF. The CDR3 DNA reads as TGTGCCAGCAGTTTCTCCCAGACAGGGGGCACTGAAGCTTTCTTT.

Note on this clonotype: This could be a read error, since a much larger clone is one nucleotide away. V is TRBV19 and J is TRBJ2-7; the match to TRBD1 covers 7 bases. The CDR3 loop spans 15 amino acids. From germline, CDR1 is LNHDA and CDR2 SQIVND (reference sequence). V lost 8 bases to trimming and J lost 2 bases; unmatched junction nucleotides: 12. As DNA, the CDR3 is TGTGCCAGTGGTTCAACCGAGGGGGCCACCTACGAGCAGTACTTC. Its protein is CASGSTEGATYEQYF.